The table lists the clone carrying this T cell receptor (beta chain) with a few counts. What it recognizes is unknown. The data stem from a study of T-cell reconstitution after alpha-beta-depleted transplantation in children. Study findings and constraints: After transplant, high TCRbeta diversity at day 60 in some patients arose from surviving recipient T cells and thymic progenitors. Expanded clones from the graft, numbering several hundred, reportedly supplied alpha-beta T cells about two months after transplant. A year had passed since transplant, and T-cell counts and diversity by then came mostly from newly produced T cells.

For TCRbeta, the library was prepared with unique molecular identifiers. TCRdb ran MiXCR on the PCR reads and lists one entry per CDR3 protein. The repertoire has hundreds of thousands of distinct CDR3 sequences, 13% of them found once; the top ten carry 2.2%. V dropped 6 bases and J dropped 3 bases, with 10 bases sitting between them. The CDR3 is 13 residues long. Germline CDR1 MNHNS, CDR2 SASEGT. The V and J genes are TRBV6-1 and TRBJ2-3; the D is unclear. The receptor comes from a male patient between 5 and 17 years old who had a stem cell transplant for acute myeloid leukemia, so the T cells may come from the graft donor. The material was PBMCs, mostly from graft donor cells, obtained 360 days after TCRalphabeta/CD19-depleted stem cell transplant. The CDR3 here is CASSFIGTDTQYF. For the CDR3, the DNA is TGTGCCAGCAGCTTTATAGGGACAGATACGCAGTATTTT.